Shown below are 27 T cell receptor beta chains from a single sample sequenced in a study of blood T cell repertoires in COVID-19. The method was immunoSEQ multiplex PCR; TCRdb's version includes in-frame clones alone and lacks a portion of them. The profile shows 430,000 or so clones, 80% to 90% of them singletons. Sequenced sample: peripheral blood. These receptors were collected from a man aged 18 to 35 with COVID-19, enrolled during active disease.

V usage is TRBV25-1 and J usage is TRBJ2-5; TRBD2 matches 10 bases. With 1 base clipped from V and 5 bases from J, the junction kept 7 bases outside the gene matches. The CDR3 loop spans 16 amino acids. In germline, CDR1 is MGHDK, CDR2 SYGVNS. CDR3 in amino acids: CASSELSGRAGETQYF. CDR3 coding DNA: TGTGCCAGCAGTGAATTGAGCGGGAGGGCCGGGGAGACCCAGTACTTC.

The chain is built from TRBV5-5 and TRBJ2-2; no firm D call. V lost 2 bases, J lost 1 base, and 6 bases lay in between. This CDR3 contains 14 residues. From germline, CDR1 is SGHKS and CDR2 YYEKEE (reference sequence). CDR3 amino acids: CASSFILNTGELFF. Here the CDR3 DNA reads TGTGCCAGCAGCTTTATACTGAACACCGGGGAGCTGTTTTTT. The full variable domain, with the rest looked up from reference TRBV5-5 and TRBJ2-2, is DAGVTQSPTHLIKTRGQQVTLRCSPISGHKSVSWYQQVLGQGPQFIFQYYEKEERGRGNFPDRFSARQFPNYSSELNVNALLLGDSALYLCASSFILNTGELFFGEGSRLTVL.

This chain links TRBV3-1 (or the pseudogene TRBV3-2) with TRBJ2-5, with 11 positions matching TRBD2. V shed 4 bases, J shed 4 bases, and the junction held 5 bases outside the gene matches. This CDR3 region has 15 residues. The V gene's germline CDR1 is LGHDT and CDR2 YNNKEL (reference sequence). CDR3 sequence (DNA): TGTGCCAGCAGCCTTAGCGGGGGGGCGAGAGAGACCCAGTACTTC. This translates into CASSLSGGARETQYF.

Notes on this clone: Germline and junction disagree at one end, which may indicate a read error. The chain carries TRBV20-1 and TRBJ2-7, with TRBD1 identical over 7 bases. Per the germline V gene, CDR1 is DFQATT and CDR2 is SNEGSKA (reference sequence). This CDR3 spans 11 amino acids. Here the CDR3 DNA reads TGCAGTGCTCTAAGCGGCAGGGGGTTCGTCTTC. It specifies CSALSGRGFVF.

The rearrangement links TRBV2 to TRBJ1-5; D ambiguous. The CDR3 covers 15 residues. CDR1 and CDR2 from the germline V gene are SNHLY and FYNNEI. The V gene lost 4 bases and the J gene lost 4 bases, with 14 bases spanning the gap. The CDR3 DNA sequence: TGTGCCAGCAGTGTCGAAAGGACTGGGAATCAGCCCCAGCATTTT. Residues: CASSVERTGNQPQHF.

V and J are TRBV2 and TRBJ2-3; possibly TRBD2 for D (5 bases). The CDR3 length is 14 residues. CDR1 and CDR2 from the germline V gene are SNHLY and FYNNEI. Trimming took 2 bases from V and 11 from J, leaving 17 bases between them. As DNA, the CDR3 is TGTGCCAGCAGTGAATGGCTAGCCTTACGATTGCAGTATTTT. Its protein is CASSEWLALRLQYF.

This rearrangement joins TRBV7-9 to TRBJ2-1; 12 nucleotides match TRBD2. Germline-derived CDR1 and CDR2 are SEHNR and FQNEAQ (reference sequence). The CDR3 is 18 amino acids. V lost 5 bases, J lost 2 bases, and 10 bases stayed unmatched. The CDR3 region has the DNA TGTGCCAGCAGCCCTCTAGCGGGGGGGCACATCCCCTACAATGAGCAGTTCTTC. It codes for CASSPLAGGHIPYNEQFF.

The chain carries TRBV11-2 and TRBJ2-7, with 11 bases identical to TRBD1. The length of the CDR3 is 15 residues. After removal of 5 bases from V and 3 bases from J, the junction contained 6 bases not matched to a gene. The V gene's germline CDR1 is SGHAT and CDR2 FQNNGV. CDR3 sequence (DNA): TGTGCCAGCAGCACCCCGGGACAGGGGGTCTACGAGCAGTACTTC. Translated, it gives CASSTPGQGVYEQYF.

A note on this clone: Other DNA sequences from this sample encode an identical CDR3 as well. CDR3: CASSEAGTGEKLFF. CDR3 in DNA: TGTGCCAGCAGTGAAGCGGGGACAGGAGAAAAACTGTTTTTT. The V gene is TRBV6-1, the J gene TRBJ1-4; the match to TRBD1 covers 8 bases. The CDR3 runs 14 residues. The J segment lost 8 bases and the V segment lost 0 bases, leaving 2 bases of the junction unmatched. The germline V gene has CDR1 MNHNS and CDR2 SASEGT.

V and J are TRBV7-9 and TRBJ2-7; the D is unclear. Germline V gene data show CDR1 as SEHNR and CDR2 as FQNEAQ (reference sequence). The CDR3 spans 12 residues. With 4 bases removed from V and 4 bases from J, the gap between germline ends came to 8 bases. The CDR3 nucleotides read TGTGCCAGCAGCTCTGCACGGTACGAGCAGTACTTC. Its translation is CASSSARYEQYF.

This chain connects TRBV2 to TRBJ1-2; 8 nucleotides line up with TRBD1. The CDR3 runs 14 residues. The V gene's germline CDR1 is SNHLY and CDR2 FYNNEI. The V and J ends lost 7 bases and 3 bases, in that order; junction bases with no gene match: 7. The CDR3 nucleotides read TGTGCCAGCACTTCCGGGACAGGTTACTATGGCTACACCTTC. It encodes CASTSGTGYYGYTF.

Only one count was recorded for this clone. V usage is TRBV19 and J usage is TRBJ2-2; D is perhaps TRBD1 (6 bases). The CDR3 is 17 residues long. Deletions cut 5 bases from V and 1 base from J, with 17 bases between. The germline gives CDR1 LNHDA, CDR2 SQIVND (reference sequence). The CDR3 protein is CASSSRDILMNTGELFF. The CDR3 coding sequence is TGTGCCAGTAGTTCCCGGGACATCCTCATGAACACCGGGGAGCTGTTTTTT.

This chain joins TRBV13 and TRBJ2-5; 11 nucleotides agree with TRBD2. The V and J ends lost 5 bases and 6 bases, in that order; junction bases with no gene match: 14. The CDR3 is made up of 17 amino acids. Germline CDR1 and CDR2: PRHDT and FYEKMQ (reference sequence). CDR3 loop: CASSEYSGGEVRKTQYF. CDR3 nucleotides: TGTGCCAGCAGCGAATATAGCGGGGGGGAGGTTCGAAAGACCCAGTACTTC. The full variable domain, with the rest looked up from reference TRBV13 and TRBJ2-5, is AAGVIQSPRHLIKEKRETATLKCYPIPRHDTVYWYQQGPGQDPQFLISFYEKMQSDKGSIPDRFSAQQFSDYHSELNMSSLELGDSALYFCASSEYSGGEVRKTQYFGPGTRLLVL.

For this clone: The same CDR3 can be traced to other DNA sequences in this sample. The chain combines TRBV11-2 with TRBJ1-2; perhaps TRBD1 as D (5 bases). The V gene lost 2 bases and the J gene lost 5 bases, with 6 bases spanning the gap. The CDR3 is made up of 12 amino acids. The germline V gene encodes CDR1 SGHAT and CDR2 FQNNGV. CDR3 region: CASSLQGYGYTF. The CDR3 region has the DNA TGTGCCAGCAGCTTACAGGGTTATGGCTACACCTTC.

The chain recombines TRBV2 with TRBJ1-6; 8 bases agree with TRBD1. Trimming cost V 6 bases and J 6 bases; bases outside gene matches: 7. The CDR3 is 15 residues long. From germline, CDR1 is SNHLY and CDR2 FYNNEI. The CDR3 DNA reads TGTGCCAGCAGCGATCAGGGGGCGGTTAATTCACCCCTCCACTTT. Its translation: CASSDQGAVNSPLHF.

The chain combines TRBV2 with TRBJ1-2; no reliable D call. Trimming left V 5 bases short and J 3 bases short, with 13 bases between. The germline V gene encodes CDR1 SNHLY and CDR2 FYNNEI. The CDR3 is made up of 14 amino acids. The chain's CDR3 is CASSRVSSDYGYTF. CDR3 bases: TGTGCCAGCAGTCGGGTTTCGTCGGACTATGGCTACACCTTC.

This chain connects TRBV30 to TRBJ2-5, with TRBD1 identical over 7 bases. CDR1 GTSNPN and CDR2 SVGIG come from the germline V gene (reference sequence). V was pared by 7 bases and J by 5 bases, with 7 bases of the junction left unmatched. CDR3 length: 12 residues. This CDR3 is CALDGRGETQYF. The CDR3 DNA is TGTGCCTTGGACGGCAGGGGGGAGACCCAGTACTTC.

J is TRBJ1-1 and V is TRBV29-1, with D possibly being TRBD1 (5 bases). CDR3 size: 11 residues. The germline V gene encodes CDR1 SQVTM and CDR2 ANQGSEA. The V end lost 8 bases, the J end lost 7 bases, and 14 bases lay between the germline ends. The CDR3 sequence: CSTEGAVEAFF. Here the CDR3 DNA reads TGCAGCACTGAAGGGGCTGTTGAAGCTTTCTTT. The full variable domain, its missing parts supplied by reference TRBV29-1 and TRBJ1-1, is SAVISQKPSRDICQRGTSLTIQCQVDSQVTMMFWYRQQPGQSLTLIATANQGSEATYESGFVIDKFPISRPNLTFSTLTVSNMSPEDSSIYLCSTEGAVEAFFGQGTRLTVV.

V usage is TRBV5-4 and J usage is TRBJ2-7; D perhaps matches TRBD2 (6 bases). Trimming stripped 5 bases from V and 4 bases from J, with 16 bases between. CDR1 and CDR2 from the germline V gene are SGHNT and YYREEE (reference sequence). The CDR3 spans 14 residues. The CDR3 DNA follows: TGTGCCAGCAGTAACGGGACGGGGGATTACGAGCAGTACTTC. It is translated as CASSNGTGDYEQYF. Supplemented by reference TRBV5-4 and TRBJ2-7, the full variable domain reads ETGVTQSPTHLIKTRGQQVTLRCSSQSGHNTVSWYQQALGQGPQFIFQYYREEENGRGNFPPRFSGLQFPNYSSELNVNALELDDSALYLCASSNGTGDYEQYFGPGTRLTVT.

This sequence joins TRBV11-3 and TRBJ1-1, with 8 bases aligning to TRBD1. V lost 1 base and J lost 3; bases outside the gene matches: 4. Germline CDR1 and CDR2: SGHNT and YENEEA. CDR3 length: 15 amino acids. The CDR3 is CASSLGGQGDTEAFF. CDR3 DNA sequence: TGTGCCAGCAGCTTAGGAGGACAGGGCGACACTGAAGCTTTCTTT.

The chain uses TRBV7-9 and TRBJ1-1; TRBD1 agrees at 7 bases. Losses at the gene ends were 7 bases for V and 7 bases for J; bases not matched to a gene: 9. CDR1 and CDR2 (germline): SEHNR, FQNEAQ (reference sequence). This CDR3 region has 13 residues. The CDR3 sequence: CASTLGGPGEAFF. The CDR3, as DNA: TGTGCCAGCACCCTAGGGGGCCCGGGTGAAGCTTTCTTT. Variable domain in full (rest from reference TRBV7-9 and TRBJ1-1): DTGVSQNPRHKITKRGQNVTFRCDPISEHNRLYWYRQTLGQGPEFLTYFQNEAQLEKSRLLSDRFSAERPKGSFSTLEIQRTEQGDSAMYLCASTLGGPGEAFFGQGTRLTVV.

The rearrangement links TRBV5-1 to TRBJ1-2, with 8 nucleotides matching TRBD1. Germline CDR1 and CDR2: SGHRS and YFSETQ. The CDR3 runs 16 residues. V gave up 4 bases and J gave up 1 base; unmatched junction bases: 9. CDR3 bases: TGCGCCAGCAGCCGGATCGGACAGGGCCGTAACTATGGCTACACCTTC. This gives the protein CASSRIGQGRNYGYTF.

V is TRBV6-5 and J is TRBJ1-2, with TRBD1 matching over 11 bases. V shed 5 bases, J shed 5 bases, and the junction held 7 bases outside the gene matches. CDR3 length equals 15 residues. Germline-derived CDR1 and CDR2 are MNHEY and SVGAGI. CDR3 in DNA: TGTGCCAGCAGTACCCCGGGGACAGGGGGGTATGGCTACACCTTC. Amino acids: CASSTPGTGGYGYTF.

The CDR3 reads CASGLVRGNEQYF. CDR3 sequence (DNA): TGTGCTAGTGGTTTGGTACGAGGGAATGAGCAGTACTTC. The chain carries TRBV12-5 and TRBJ2-7, with a possible D match to TRBD2 (5 bases). The CDR3 has 13 residues. Trimming removed 0 bases at V and 7 bases at J, with 10 bases between. CDR1 and CDR2 (germline): LGHNT, FRNRAP. The full variable domain, with the rest looked up from reference TRBV12-5 and TRBJ2-7, is DARVTQTPRHKVTEMGQEVTMRCQPILGHNTVFWYRQTMMQGLELLAYFRNRAPLDDSGMPKDRFSAEMPDATLATLKIQPSEPRDSAVYFCASGLVRGNEQYFGPGTRLTVT.

The V and J genes are TRBV28 and TRBJ2-3; 7 bases match TRBD2. The CDR3 contains 15 residues. Trimming removed 2 bases from V and 4 bases from J; junction bases left unmatched: 6. The germline CDR1 and CDR2 sequences are MDHEN and SYDVKM. The CDR3 spells CASSLGGGEADTQYF. The DNA for the CDR3 is TGTGCCAGCAGTTTAGGCGGGGGAGAAGCAGATACGCAGTATTTT.

This clone has a handful of counts. CDR3 sequence reads: CASSPADSTYEQYF. In nucleotides, the CDR3 is TGCGCCAGCAGCCCAGCGGACAGCACCTACGAGCAGTACTTC. This chain connects TRBV5-1 to TRBJ2-7, with D perhaps TRBD1 (6 bases). V was cut by 4 bases and J by 2 bases, with 13 bases left in between. Germline assignment: CDR1 SGHRS and CDR2 YFSETQ. This CDR3 has 14 amino acids. Complete variable domain (other parts from reference TRBV5-1 and TRBJ2-7): KAGVTQTPRYLIKTRGQQVTLSCSPISGHRSVSWYQQTPGQGLQFLFEYFSETQRNKGNFPGRFSGRQFSNSRSEMNVSTLELGDSALYLCASSPADSTYEQYFGPGTRLTVT.

The chain is built from TRBV29-1 and TRBJ2-7; 8 nucleotides agree with TRBD1. The V and J ends lost 5 bases and 4 bases, in that order; junction bases with no gene match: 7. Germline lookup yields CDR1 SQVTM and CDR2 ANQGSEA. The CDR3 is 13 residues long. In DNA, the CDR3 is TGCAGCGTTATCGCAGGGGGCGGATACGAGCAGTACTTC. Translation gives CSVIAGGGYEQYF.